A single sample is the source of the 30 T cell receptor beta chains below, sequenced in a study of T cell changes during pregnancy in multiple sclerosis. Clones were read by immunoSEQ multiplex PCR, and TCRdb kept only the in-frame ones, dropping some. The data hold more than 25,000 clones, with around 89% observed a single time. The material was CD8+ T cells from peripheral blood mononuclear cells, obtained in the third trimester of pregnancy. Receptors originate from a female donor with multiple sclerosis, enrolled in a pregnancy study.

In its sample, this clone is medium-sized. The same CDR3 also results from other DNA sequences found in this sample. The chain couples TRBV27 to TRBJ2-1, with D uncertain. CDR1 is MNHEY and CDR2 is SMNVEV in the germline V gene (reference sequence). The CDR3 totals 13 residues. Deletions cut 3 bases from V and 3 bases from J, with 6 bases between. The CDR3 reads CASSLRFYNEQFF. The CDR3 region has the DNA TGTGCCAGCAGTTTGAGGTTCTACAATGAGCAGTTCTTC.

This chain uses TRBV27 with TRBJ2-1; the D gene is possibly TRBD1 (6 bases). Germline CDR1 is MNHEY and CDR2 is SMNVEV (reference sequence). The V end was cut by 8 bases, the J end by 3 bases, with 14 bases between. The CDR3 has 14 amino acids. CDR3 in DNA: TGTGCCAGCTCCTCTCAGGGGTACTACAATGAGCAGTTCTTC. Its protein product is CASSSQGYYNEQFF.

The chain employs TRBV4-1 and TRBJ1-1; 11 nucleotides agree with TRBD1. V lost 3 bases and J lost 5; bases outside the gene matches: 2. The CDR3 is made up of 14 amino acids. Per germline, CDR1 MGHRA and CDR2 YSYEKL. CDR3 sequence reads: CASSHGQGATEAFF. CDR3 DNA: TGCGCCAGCAGCCACGGACAGGGGGCTACTGAAGCTTTCTTT.

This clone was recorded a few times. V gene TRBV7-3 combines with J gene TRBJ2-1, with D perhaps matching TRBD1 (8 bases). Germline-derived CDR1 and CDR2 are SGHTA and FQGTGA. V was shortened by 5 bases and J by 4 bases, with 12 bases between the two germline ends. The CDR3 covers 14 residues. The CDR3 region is CASSTGGGYNEQFF. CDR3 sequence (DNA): TGTGCCAGCAGCACAGGGGGGGGTTACAATGAGCAGTTCTTC. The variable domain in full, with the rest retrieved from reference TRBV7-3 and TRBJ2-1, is GAGVSQTPSNKVTEKGKYVELRCDPISGHTALYWYRQSLGQGPEFLIYFQGTGAADDSGLPNDRFFAVRPEGSVSTLKIQRTERGDSAVYLCASSTGGGYNEQFFGPGTRLTVL.

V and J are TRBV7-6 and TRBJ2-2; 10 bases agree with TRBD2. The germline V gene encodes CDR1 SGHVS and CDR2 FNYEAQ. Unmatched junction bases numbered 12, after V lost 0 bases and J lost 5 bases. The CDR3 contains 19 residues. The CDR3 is CASSLAGGLAGVETGELFF. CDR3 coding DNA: TGTGCCAGCAGCTTAGCGGGCGGGCTAGCGGGAGTGGAGACCGGGGAGCTGTTTTTT.

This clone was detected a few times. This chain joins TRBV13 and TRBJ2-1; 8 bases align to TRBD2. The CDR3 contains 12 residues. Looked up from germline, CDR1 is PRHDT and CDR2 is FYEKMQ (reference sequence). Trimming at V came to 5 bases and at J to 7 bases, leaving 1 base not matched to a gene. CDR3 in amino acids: CASSPGGNEQFF. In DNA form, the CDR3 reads TGTGCCAGCAGCCCGGGAGGGAATGAGCAGTTCTTC.

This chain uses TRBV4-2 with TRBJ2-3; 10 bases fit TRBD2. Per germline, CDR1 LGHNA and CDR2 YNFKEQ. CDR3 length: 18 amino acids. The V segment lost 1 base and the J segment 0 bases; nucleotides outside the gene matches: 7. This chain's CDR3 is CASSQGLAGASSTDTQYF. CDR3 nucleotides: TGTGCCAGCAGCCAAGGCCTAGCGGGGGCCTCTAGCACAGATACGCAGTATTTT.

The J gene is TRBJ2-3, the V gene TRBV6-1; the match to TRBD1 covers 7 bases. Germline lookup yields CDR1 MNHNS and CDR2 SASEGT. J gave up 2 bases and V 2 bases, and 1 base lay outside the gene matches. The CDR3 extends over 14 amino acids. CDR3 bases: TGTGCCAGCAGTGAAAGGGGGCCCACAGATACGCAGTATTTT. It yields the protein CASSERGPTDTQYF.

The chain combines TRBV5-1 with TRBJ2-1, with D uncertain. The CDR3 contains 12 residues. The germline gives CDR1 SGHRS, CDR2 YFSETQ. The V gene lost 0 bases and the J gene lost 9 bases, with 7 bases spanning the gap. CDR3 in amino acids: CASSLDSLEQFF. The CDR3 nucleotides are TGCGCCAGCAGCTTGGACAGTCTTGAGCAGTTCTTC.

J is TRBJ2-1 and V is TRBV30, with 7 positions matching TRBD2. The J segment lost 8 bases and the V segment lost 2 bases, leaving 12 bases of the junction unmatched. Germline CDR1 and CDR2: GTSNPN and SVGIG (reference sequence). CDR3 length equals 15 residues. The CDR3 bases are TGTGCCTGGAGTATCCTGGGGACTACCGGGGATGAGCAGTTCTTC. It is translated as CAWSILGTTGDEQFF. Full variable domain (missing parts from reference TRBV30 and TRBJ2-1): SQTIHQWPATLVQPVGSPLSLECTVEGTSNPNLYWYRQAAGRGLQLLFYSVGIGQISSEVPQNLSASRPQDRQFILSSKKLLLSDSGFYLCAWSILGTTGDEQFFGPGTRLTVL.

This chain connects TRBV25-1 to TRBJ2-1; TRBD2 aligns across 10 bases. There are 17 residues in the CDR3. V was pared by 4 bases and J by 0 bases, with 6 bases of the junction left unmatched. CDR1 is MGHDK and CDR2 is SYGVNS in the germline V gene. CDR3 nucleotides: TGTGCCAGCAGTGCCCGACTAGCGGGTAGCTCCTACAATGAGCAGTTCTTC. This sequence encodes CASSARLAGSSYNEQFF.

The CDR3 nucleotides are TGTGCCAGTACCGCATCGGCAGGGGCCTACGAGCAGTACTTC. It codes for CASTASAGAYEQYF. The genes are TRBV19 and TRBJ2-7; tentatively, D is TRBD1 (6 bases). Trimming stripped 7 bases from V and 2 bases from J, with 15 bases between. The CDR3 contains 14 residues. In germline, CDR1 is LNHDA, CDR2 SQIVND (reference sequence).

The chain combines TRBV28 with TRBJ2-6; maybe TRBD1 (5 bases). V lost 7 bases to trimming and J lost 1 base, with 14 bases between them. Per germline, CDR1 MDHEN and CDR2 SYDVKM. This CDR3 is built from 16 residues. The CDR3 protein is CASTERGPSGANVLTF. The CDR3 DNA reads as TGTGCCAGCACAGAAAGGGGTCCTTCTGGGGCCAACGTCCTGACTTTC.

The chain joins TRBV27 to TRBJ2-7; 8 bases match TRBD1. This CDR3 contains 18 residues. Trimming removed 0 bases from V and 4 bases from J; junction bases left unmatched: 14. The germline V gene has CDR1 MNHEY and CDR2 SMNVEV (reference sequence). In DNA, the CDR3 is TGTGCCAGCAGTTTATCGCGGACAGGGAAGCCTGTAGGGTACGAGCAGTACTTC. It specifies CASSLSRTGKPVGYEQYF.

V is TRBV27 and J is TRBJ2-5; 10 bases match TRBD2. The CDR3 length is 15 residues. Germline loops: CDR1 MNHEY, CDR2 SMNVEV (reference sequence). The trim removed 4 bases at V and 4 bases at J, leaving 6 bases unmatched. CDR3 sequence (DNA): TGTGCCAGCAGTTCCCTAGCGGGGGAAGGAGAGACCCAGTACTTC. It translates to CASSSLAGEGETQYF.

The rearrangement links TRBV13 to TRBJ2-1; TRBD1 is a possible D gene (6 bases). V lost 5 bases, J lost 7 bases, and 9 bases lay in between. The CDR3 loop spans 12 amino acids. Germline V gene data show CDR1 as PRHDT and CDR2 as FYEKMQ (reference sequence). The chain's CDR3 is CASSLGQNEQFF. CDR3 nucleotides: TGTGCCAGCAGCCTCGGACAGAATGAGCAGTTCTTC.

The CDR3 is CASSLGSTGMNTEAFF. Here the CDR3 DNA reads TGTGCCAGCAGTTTAGGGTCCACAGGGATGAACACTGAAGCTTTCTTT. The V and J genes are TRBV28 and TRBJ1-1; possible D gene TRBD1, 6 bases. Germline V CDR1 and CDR2: MDHEN, SYDVKM. The CDR3 has 16 residues. The V end lost 2 bases, the J end lost 0 bases, and 13 bases lay between the germline ends.

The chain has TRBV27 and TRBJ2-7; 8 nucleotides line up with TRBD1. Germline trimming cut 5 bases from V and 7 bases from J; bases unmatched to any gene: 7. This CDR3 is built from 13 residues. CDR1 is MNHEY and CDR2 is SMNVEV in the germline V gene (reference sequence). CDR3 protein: CASSLGQGWEQYF. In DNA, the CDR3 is TGTGCCAGCAGTCTCGGACAGGGATGGGAGCAGTACTTC.

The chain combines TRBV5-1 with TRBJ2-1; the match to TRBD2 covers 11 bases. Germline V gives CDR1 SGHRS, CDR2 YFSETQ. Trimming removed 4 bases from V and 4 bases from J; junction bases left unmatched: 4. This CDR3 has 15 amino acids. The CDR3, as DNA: TGCGCCAGCAGCGCGACTAGCGGGATTTACAATGAGCAGTTCTTC. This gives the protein CASSATSGIYNEQFF.

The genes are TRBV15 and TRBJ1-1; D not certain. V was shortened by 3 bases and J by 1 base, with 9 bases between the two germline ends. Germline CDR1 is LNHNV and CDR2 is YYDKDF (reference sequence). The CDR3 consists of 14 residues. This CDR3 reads CATSSLRWNTEAFF. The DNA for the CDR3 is TGTGCCACCAGCAGCCTTCGGTGGAACACTGAAGCTTTCTTT.

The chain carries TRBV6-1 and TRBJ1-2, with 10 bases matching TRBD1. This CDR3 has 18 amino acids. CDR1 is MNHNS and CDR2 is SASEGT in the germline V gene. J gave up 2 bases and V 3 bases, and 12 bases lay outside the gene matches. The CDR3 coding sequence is TGTGCCAGCAGTGACCCGGACAGGGGGGAGTGGTCGAACTATGGCTACACCTTC. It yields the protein CASSDPDRGEWSNYGYTF.

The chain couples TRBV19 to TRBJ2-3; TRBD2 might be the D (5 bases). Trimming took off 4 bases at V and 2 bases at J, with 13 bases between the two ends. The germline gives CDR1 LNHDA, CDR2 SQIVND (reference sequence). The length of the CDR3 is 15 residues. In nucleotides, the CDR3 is TGTGCCAGTAGTACGAGGTTGAGGGACACAGATACGCAGTATTTT. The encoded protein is CASSTRLRDTDTQYF.

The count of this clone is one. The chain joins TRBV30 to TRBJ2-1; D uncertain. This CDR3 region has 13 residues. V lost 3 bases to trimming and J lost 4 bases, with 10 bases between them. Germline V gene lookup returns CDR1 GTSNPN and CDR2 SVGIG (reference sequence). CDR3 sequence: CAWSLTEYNEQFF. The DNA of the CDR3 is TGTGCCTGGAGCCTTACGGAGTACAATGAGCAGTTCTTC.

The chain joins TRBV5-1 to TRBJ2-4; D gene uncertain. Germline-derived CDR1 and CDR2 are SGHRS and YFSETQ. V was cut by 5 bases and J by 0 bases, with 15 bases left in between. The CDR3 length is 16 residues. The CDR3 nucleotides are TGCGCCAGCAGTGAGTACAGCCAACTAGCCAAAAACATTCAGTACTTC. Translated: CASSEYSQLAKNIQYF.

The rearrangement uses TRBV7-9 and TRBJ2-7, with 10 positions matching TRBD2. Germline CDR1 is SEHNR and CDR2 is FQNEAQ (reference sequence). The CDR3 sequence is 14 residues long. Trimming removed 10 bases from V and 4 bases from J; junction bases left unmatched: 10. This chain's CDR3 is CAISDSGRLYEQYF. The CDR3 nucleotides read TGTGCCATCTCCGATAGCGGGAGGCTATACGAGCAGTACTTC.

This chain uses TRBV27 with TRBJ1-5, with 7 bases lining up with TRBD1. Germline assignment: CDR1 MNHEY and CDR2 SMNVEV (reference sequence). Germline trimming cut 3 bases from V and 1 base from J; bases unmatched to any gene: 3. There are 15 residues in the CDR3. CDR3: CASSFGRGSNQPQHF. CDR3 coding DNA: TGTGCCAGCAGTTTCGGCAGGGGGAGCAATCAGCCCCAGCATTTT.

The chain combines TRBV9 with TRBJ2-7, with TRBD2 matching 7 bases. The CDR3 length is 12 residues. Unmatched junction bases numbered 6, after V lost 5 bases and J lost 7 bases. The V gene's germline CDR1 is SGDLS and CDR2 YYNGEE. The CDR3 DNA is TGTGCCAGCAGTGCCGACGGGGGGGAGCAGTACTTC. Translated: CASSADGGEQYF. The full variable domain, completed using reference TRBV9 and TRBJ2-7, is DSGVTQTPKHLITATGQRVTLRCSPRSGDLSVYWYQQSLDQGLQFLIQYYNGEERAKGNILERFSAQQFPDLHSELNLSSLELGDSALYFCASSADGGEQYFGPGTRLTVT.

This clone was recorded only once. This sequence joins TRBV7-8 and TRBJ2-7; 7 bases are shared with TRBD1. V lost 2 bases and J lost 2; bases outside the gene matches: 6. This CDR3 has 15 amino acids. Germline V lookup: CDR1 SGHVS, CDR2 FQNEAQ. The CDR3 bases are TGTGCCAGCAGCTTACCTCCTGGACAGGCCTACGAGCAGTACTTC. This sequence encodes CASSLPPGQAYEQYF.

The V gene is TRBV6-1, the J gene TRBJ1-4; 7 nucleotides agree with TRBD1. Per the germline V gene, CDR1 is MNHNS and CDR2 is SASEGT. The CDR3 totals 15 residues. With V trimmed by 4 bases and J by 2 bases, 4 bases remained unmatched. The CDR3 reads CASSVKGQTNEKLFF. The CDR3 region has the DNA TGTGCCAGCAGTGTGAAGGGACAGACTAATGAAAAACTGTTTTTT.

The CDR3 protein is CASSYSGTANTEAFF. The CDR3 coding sequence is TGTGCCAGCAGCTACTCCGGGACAGCGAACACTGAAGCTTTCTTT. The chain uses TRBV7-9 and TRBJ1-1; TRBD1 agrees at 7 bases. Trimming removed 4 bases from V and 1 base from J; junction bases left unmatched: 6. The CDR3 sequence is 15 residues long. CDR1 and CDR2 from the germline V gene are SEHNR and FQNEAQ (reference sequence).